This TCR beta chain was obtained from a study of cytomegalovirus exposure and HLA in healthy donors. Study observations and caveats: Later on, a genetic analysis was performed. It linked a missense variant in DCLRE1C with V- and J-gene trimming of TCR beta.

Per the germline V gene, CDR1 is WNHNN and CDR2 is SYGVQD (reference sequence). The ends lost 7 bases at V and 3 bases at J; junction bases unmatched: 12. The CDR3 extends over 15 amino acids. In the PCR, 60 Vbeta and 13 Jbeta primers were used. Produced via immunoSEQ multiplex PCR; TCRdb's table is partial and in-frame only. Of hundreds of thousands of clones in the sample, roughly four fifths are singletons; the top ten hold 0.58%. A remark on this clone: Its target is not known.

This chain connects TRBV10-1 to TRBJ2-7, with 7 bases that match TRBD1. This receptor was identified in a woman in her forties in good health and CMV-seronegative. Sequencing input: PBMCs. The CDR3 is CASKEGTANYYEQYF. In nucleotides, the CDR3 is TGCGCCAGCAAGGAAGGGACAGCAAATTACTACGAGCAGTACTTC.